These 5 T cell receptor beta chains originate from one sample sequenced in a study of blood T cell repertoires in COVID-19. The assay was immunoSEQ multiplex PCR, and TCRdb's table has in-frame clones only and misses some. The sample lists 140,000 to 150,000 clones; around four fifths were seen once. Sequencing input: peripheral blood. The receptors originated from a woman in her forties with active or convalescent COVID-19.

This rearrangement joins TRBV5-1 to TRBJ2-1; the match to TRBD2 covers 8 bases. From germline, CDR1 is SGHRS and CDR2 YFSETQ. With V trimmed by 1 base and J by 7 bases, 1 base remained unmatched. The length of the CDR3 is 13 residues. The CDR3: CASSLIAGNEQFF. The CDR3 DNA sequence: TGCGCCAGCAGCTTGATAGCGGGGAATGAGCAGTTCTTC.

This clone was counted a few times. The chain combines TRBV19 with TRBJ2-7; 10 bases agree with TRBD1. Germline V gives CDR1 LNHDA, CDR2 SQIVND (reference sequence). V lost 7 bases to trimming and J lost 4 bases; unmatched junction nucleotides: 7. The CDR3 spans 14 residues. CDR3 region: CASKGWDRGYEQYF. In DNA, the CDR3 is TGTGCCAGTAAGGGTTGGGACAGGGGTTACGAGCAGTACTTC.

This clone is a singleton in its sample. The rearrangement links TRBV27 to TRBJ2-7, with 12 bases that match TRBD2. The ends lost 2 bases at V and 2 bases at J; junction bases unmatched: 1. CDR1 and CDR2 (germline): MNHEY, SMNVEV (reference sequence). The CDR3 contains 15 residues. Here the CDR3 reads CASSLRLAGAYEQYF. CDR3 DNA sequence: TGTGCCAGCAGTTTAAGACTAGCGGGAGCCTACGAGCAGTACTTC.

The chain is built from TRBV5-1 and TRBJ2-2, with 12 positions matching TRBD2. V shed 0 bases, J shed 6 bases, and the junction held 3 bases outside the gene matches. CDR3 length equals 16 residues. CDR1 is SGHRS and CDR2 is YFSETQ in the germline V gene. The DNA of the CDR3 is TGCGCCAGCAGCTTGGAACTAGCGGGAGGACCCGGGGAGCTGTTTTTT. Its protein is CASSLELAGGPGELFF. The full variable domain, its missing parts supplied by reference TRBV5-1 and TRBJ2-2, is KAGVTQTPRYLIKTRGQQVTLSCSPISGHRSVSWYQQTPGQGLQFLFEYFSETQRNKGNFPGRFSGRQFSNSRSEMNVSTLELGDSALYLCASSLELAGGPGELFFGEGSRLTVL.

This CDR3 reads CASRGTGGMNTEAFF. In DNA, the CDR3 is TGTGCCAGCAGGGGGACAGGGGGTATGAACACTGAAGCTTTCTTT. The V gene is TRBV27, the J gene TRBJ1-1; 11 bases fit TRBD1. The CDR3 covers 15 residues. Trimming took 6 bases from V and 0 from J; bases not matched to a gene: 3. Germline V lookup: CDR1 MNHEY, CDR2 SMNVEV (reference sequence).